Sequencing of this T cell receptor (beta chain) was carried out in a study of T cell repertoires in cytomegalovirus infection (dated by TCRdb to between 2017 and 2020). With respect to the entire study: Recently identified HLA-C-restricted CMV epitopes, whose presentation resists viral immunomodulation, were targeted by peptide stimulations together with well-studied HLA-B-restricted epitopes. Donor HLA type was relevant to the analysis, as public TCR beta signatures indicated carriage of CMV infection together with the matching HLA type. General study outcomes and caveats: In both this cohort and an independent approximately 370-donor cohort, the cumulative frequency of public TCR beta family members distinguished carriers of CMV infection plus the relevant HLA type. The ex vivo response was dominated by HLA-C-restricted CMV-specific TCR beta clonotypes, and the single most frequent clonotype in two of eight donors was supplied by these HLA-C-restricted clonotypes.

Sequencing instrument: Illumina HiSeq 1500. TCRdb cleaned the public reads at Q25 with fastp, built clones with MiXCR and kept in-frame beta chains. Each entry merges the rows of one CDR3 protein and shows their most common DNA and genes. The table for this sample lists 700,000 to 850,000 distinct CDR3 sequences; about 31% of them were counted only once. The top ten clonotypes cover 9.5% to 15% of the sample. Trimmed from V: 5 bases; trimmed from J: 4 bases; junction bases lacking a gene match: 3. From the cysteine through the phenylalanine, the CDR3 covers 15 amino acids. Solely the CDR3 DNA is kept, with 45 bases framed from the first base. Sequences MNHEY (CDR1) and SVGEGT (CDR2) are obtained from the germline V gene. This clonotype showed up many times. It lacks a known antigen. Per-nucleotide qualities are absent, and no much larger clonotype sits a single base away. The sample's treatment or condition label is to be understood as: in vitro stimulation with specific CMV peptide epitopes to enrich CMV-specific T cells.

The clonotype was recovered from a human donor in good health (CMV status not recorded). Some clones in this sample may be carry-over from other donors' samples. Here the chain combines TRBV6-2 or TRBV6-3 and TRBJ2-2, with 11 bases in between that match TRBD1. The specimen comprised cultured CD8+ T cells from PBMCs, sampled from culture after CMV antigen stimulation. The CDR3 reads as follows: CASSGQGAGTGELFF. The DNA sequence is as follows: TGTGCCAGCAGTGGACAGGGGGCAGGCACCGGGGAGCTGTTTTTT.